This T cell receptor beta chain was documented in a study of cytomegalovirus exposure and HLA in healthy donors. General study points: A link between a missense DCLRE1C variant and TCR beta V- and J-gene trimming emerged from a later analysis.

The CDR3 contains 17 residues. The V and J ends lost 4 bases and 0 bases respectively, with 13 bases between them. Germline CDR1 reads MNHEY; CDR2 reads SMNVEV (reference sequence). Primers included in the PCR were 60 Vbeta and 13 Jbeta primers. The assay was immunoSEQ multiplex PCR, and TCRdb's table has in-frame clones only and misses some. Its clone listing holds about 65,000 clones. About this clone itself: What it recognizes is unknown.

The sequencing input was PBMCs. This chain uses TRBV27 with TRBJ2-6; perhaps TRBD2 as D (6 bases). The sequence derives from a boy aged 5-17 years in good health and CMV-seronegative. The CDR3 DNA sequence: TGTGCCAGCAGTTGGGGGGACGTGGGCTCTGGGGCCAACGTCCTGACTTTC. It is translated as CASSWGDVGSGANVLTF.